Each of the 29 T cell receptor beta chains below was sequenced from the same sample in a study of cytomegalovirus exposure and HLA in healthy donors. Primers included in the PCR were 60 Vbeta and 13 Jbeta primers. The table came from immunoSEQ multiplex PCR; TCRdb's copy has only in-frame clones and leaves some out. The data hold 84,000 or so clones, with about 80% observed a single time. Sequenced input: PBMCs. These TCRs come from a male donor in good health and CMV-seronegative.

This chain joins TRBV7-2 and TRBJ2-5; 7 bases are shared with TRBD2. Near its end, the DNA agrees better with TRBJ2-7, so the J call may be wrong. From germline, CDR1 is SGHTA and CDR2 FQGNSA. CDR3 length: 13 amino acids. CDR3 nucleotide sequence: TGTGCCAGCAGCTTCGGGGAGGGCTACGAGCAGTACTTC. Translated, it gives CASSFGEGYEQYF.

In regard to this clone: Other nucleotide sequences in the sample specify the same CDR3. V gene TRBV6-5 combines with J gene TRBJ1-1; possible D gene TRBD1, 6 bases. Germline CDR1 MNHEY, CDR2 SVGAGI. The CDR3 loop spans 14 amino acids. Trimming removed 4 bases from V and 1 base from J, with 10 bases in between. CDR3 nucleotides: TGTGCCAGCAGTTGGACAGACTCGAACACTGAAGCTTTCTTT. Amino acids: CASSWTDSNTEAFF.

The gene calls are TRBV10-2 and TRBJ2-1; 16 positions match TRBD2. Per germline, CDR1 WSHSY and CDR2 SAAADI. The CDR3 loop spans 17 amino acids. Unmatched junction bases numbered 9, after V lost 6 bases and J lost 7 bases. As DNA, the CDR3 is TGCGCCAGCAGGGGGACTAGCGGGGGGGGATTCAGGAATGAGCAGTTCTTC. Translation: CASRGTSGGGFRNEQFF.

The V call is TRBV6-6, the J call TRBJ2-7, with TRBD2 as a possible D gene (5 bases). In germline, CDR1 is MNHNY, CDR2 SVGAGI (reference sequence). The CDR3 has 13 amino acids. The V end lost 10 bases, the J end lost 4 bases, and 17 bases lay between the germline ends. CDR3 coding DNA: TGTGCCACCGGTCTACTAGAAATATACGAGCAGTACTTC. This translates into CATGLLEIYEQYF.

The rearrangement uses TRBV27 and TRBJ1-6, with TRBD1 as a possible D gene (5 bases). This CDR3 is built from 16 residues. V was clipped by 0 bases and J by 2 bases, with 8 bases between them. Germline CDR1 and CDR2: MNHEY and SMNVEV (reference sequence). Here the CDR3 DNA reads TGTGCCAGCAGTTTATCGGGAGGGGCCTATAATTCACCCCTCCACTTT. It translates to CASSLSGGAYNSPLHF.

The rearrangement links TRBV5-1 to TRBJ1-3; 12 bases are shared with TRBD1. The CDR3 has 18 amino acids. Trimming cost V 3 bases and J 2 bases; bases outside gene matches: 9. Per germline, CDR1 SGHRS and CDR2 YFSETQ. For the CDR3, the DNA is TGCGCCAGCAGCTATTCGGGGACAGGGGGCCAAGCTGGAAACACCATATATTTT. This gives the protein CASSYSGTGGQAGNTIYF.

The chain joins TRBV11-2 to TRBJ2-5; 8 nucleotides align to TRBD1. The CDR3 runs to 15 residues. Germline V lookup: CDR1 SGHAT, CDR2 FQNNGV. Trimming took 5 bases from V and 2 from J; bases not matched to a gene: 7. The CDR3 loop is CASSNRGIRQETQYF. The CDR3 region has the DNA TGTGCCAGCAGCAACAGGGGGATTAGGCAAGAGACCCAGTACTTC.

The V and J genes are TRBV9 and TRBJ2-1; 14 nucleotides agree with TRBD2. V lost 4 bases to trimming and J lost 9 bases; unmatched junction nucleotides: 15. Germline lookup yields CDR1 SGDLS and CDR2 YYNGEE. The length of the CDR3 is 18 residues. The CDR3 spells CASSPRLAGGRESSEQFF. The CDR3 nucleotides are TGTGCCAGCAGCCCTAGACTAGCGGGGGGGCGGGAATCGAGTGAGCAGTTCTTC.

The V and J genes are TRBV7-8 and TRBJ2-7; 8 nucleotides line up with TRBD2. The CDR3 sequence is 15 residues long. Germline lookup yields CDR1 SGHVS and CDR2 FQNEAQ. Losses at the gene ends were 7 bases for V and 3 bases for J; bases not matched to a gene: 11. CDR3 DNA: TGTGCCAGCACCTCTCAAGCGGGAGAGCACTACGAGCAGTACTTC. It yields the protein CASTSQAGEHYEQYF.

This clone has more than one count but fewer than ten. The CDR3, as DNA: TGTGCCAGCAGCCAAGATCGGGACAGGGGGGTTGGCTACACCTTC. It specifies CASSQDRDRGVGYTF. V usage is TRBV7-2 and J usage is TRBJ1-2; 11 bases agree with TRBD1. V was pared by 5 bases and J by 7 bases, with 9 bases of the junction left unmatched. The germline V gene encodes CDR1 SGHTA and CDR2 FQGNSA. This CDR3 has 15 amino acids.

The sample holds a few counts of this clone. The chain has TRBV11-2 and TRBJ2-4; TRBD1 might be the D (5 bases). This CDR3 is 16 amino acids long. Germline V gene lookup returns CDR1 SGHAT and CDR2 FQNNGV. The germline V and J ends were trimmed by 3 bases and 0 bases, with 12 bases remaining between them. The CDR3, as DNA: TGTGCCAGCAGCTTCCCATCAACAGGAGCCAAAAACATTCAGTACTTC. Residues: CASSFPSTGAKNIQYF.

The rearrangement links TRBV13 to TRBJ2-3, with 9 nucleotides matching TRBD2. CDR1 and CDR2 (germline): PRHDT, FYEKMQ (reference sequence). The CDR3 length is 16 residues. The junction had 6 bases not matched to a gene; V was cut back by 4 bases and J by 1 base. The CDR3 spells CASSSYRTSGTDTQYF. The CDR3 bases are TGTGCCAGCAGCTCCTACCGGACTAGCGGCACAGATACGCAGTATTTT. Filled out from reference TRBV13 and TRBJ2-3, the complete variable domain reads AAGVIQSPRHLIKEKRETATLKCYPIPRHDTVYWYQQGPGQDPQFLISFYEKMQSDKGSIPDRFSAQQFSDYHSELNMSSLELGDSALYFCASSSYRTSGTDTQYFGPGTRLTVL.

V and J are TRBV7-2 and TRBJ1-2, with 7 nucleotides matching TRBD1. J gave up 2 bases and V 2 bases, and 17 bases lay outside the gene matches. This CDR3 is built from 19 residues. CDR1 and CDR2 (germline): SGHTA, FQGNSA. CDR3 sequence (DNA): TGTGCCAGCAGCTTACGGACAGGACCAGGACGGGCCCCAAACTATGGCTACACCTTC. Translated, it gives CASSLRTGPGRAPNYGYTF.

The chain has TRBV10-1 and TRBJ2-2; D might be TRBD1 (5 bases). Germline CDR1 WNHNN, CDR2 SYGVQD (reference sequence). V lost 6 bases and J lost 1, with 12 bases in between. The CDR3 totals 15 residues. Here the CDR3 reads CASSQGTGNTGELFF. The CDR3 nucleotides read TGCGCCAGCAGCCAGGGCACCGGGAACACCGGGGAGCTGTTTTTT.

The chain has TRBV5-4 and TRBJ2-7; maybe TRBD1 (5 bases). Germline values: CDR1 SGHNT, CDR2 YYREEE (reference sequence). V lost 2 bases and J 5 bases, leaving 8 bases between the germline ends. CDR3 size: 12 residues. This CDR3 is CASSLDRNEQYF. DNA of the CDR3: TGTGCCAGCAGCTTAGACAGAAACGAGCAGTACTTC.

This rearrangement joins TRBV11-2 to TRBJ1-2; 8 bases match TRBD1. This CDR3 has 16 amino acids. V dropped 4 bases and J dropped 2; count of bases not matched to a gene: 9. The germline V gene encodes CDR1 SGHAT and CDR2 FQNNGV. CDR3 in amino acids: CASSSLSGGANYGYTF. CDR3 in DNA: TGTGCCAGCAGCTCTTTATCAGGGGGCGCGAACTATGGCTACACCTTC.

A single count supports this clone. Because it lacks the conserved phenylalanine or tryptophan at the end, this CDR3 is likely a read error. The chain recombines TRBV7-2 with TRBJ2-7, with D maybe TRBD2 (5 bases). CDR1 is SGHTA, CDR2 FQGNSA, per germline. This CDR3 has 14 amino acids. V lost 1 base and J 6 bases, leaving 13 bases between the germline ends. The CDR3: CASSLVVSGAEQYL. The CDR3 coding sequence is TGTGCCAGCAGCTTAGTAGTAAGCGGAGCCGAGCAGTACCTC.

In its sample, this clone was seen once. The chain couples TRBV4-1 to TRBJ2-6; D possibly corresponds to TRBD2 (6 bases). V lost 8 bases to trimming and J lost 0 bases, with 14 bases between them. CDR3 length: 16 amino acids. Per germline, CDR1 MGHRA and CDR2 YSYEKL. CDR3 loop: CASRSGVASGANVLTF. CDR3 coding DNA: TGCGCCAGCCGATCGGGGGTCGCCTCTGGGGCCAACGTCCTGACTTTC.

The CDR3 bases are TGTGCCAGCAGGCGTCGGATGGGCTCGATGAACACTGAAGCTTTCTTT. It encodes CASRRRMGSMNTEAFF. The genes are TRBV28 and TRBJ1-1, with D uncertain. The CDR3 runs to 16 residues. Germline V gives CDR1 MDHEN, CDR2 SYDVKM. The germline V and J ends were trimmed by 6 bases and 0 bases, with 17 bases remaining between them.

The V call is TRBV12-5, the J call TRBJ2-5, with a possible D match to TRBD2 (6 bases). CDR1 and CDR2 from the germline V gene are LGHNT and FRNRAP. This CDR3 has 13 residues. Trimming took off 6 bases at V and 5 bases at J, with 13 bases between the two ends. The CDR3 nucleotides are TGTGCTAGTGGGGGACCGGGGGACGAGACCCAGTACTTC. It specifies CASGGPGDETQYF.

This clone was counted a few times. The J gene is TRBJ2-1, the V gene TRBV11-3, with 10 bases identical to TRBD2. Germline V gene sequence: CDR1 SGHNT, CDR2 YENEEA. The junction had 4 bases not matched to a gene; V was cut back by 2 bases and J by 3 bases. This CDR3 is built from 16 residues. Here the CDR3 DNA reads TGTGCCAGCAGCTTAACTAGCGGGGCTCACTACAATGAGCAGTTCTTC. Its protein is CASSLTSGAHYNEQFF.

The rearrangement links TRBV21-1 to TRBJ2-1; TRBD1, the table's D call, was not compared with the DNA. TRBV21-1 is given as a pseudogene. This CDR3 contains 14 residues. The CDR3 DNA sequence: TGTGCCAGCCCACCGGGACAGGGATACAATGAGCAGTTCTTC. It yields the protein CASPPGQGYNEQFF.

This clone was seen a handful of times. The chain couples TRBV19 to TRBJ1-5; the match to TRBD1 covers 10 bases. Per germline, CDR1 LNHDA and CDR2 SQIVND (reference sequence). The CDR3 has 14 amino acids. Trimming cost V 7 bases and J 7 bases; bases outside gene matches: 7. The CDR3 bases are TGTGCCAGTACCCCGAGGACAGGGGGACAGCCCCAGCATTTT. Translation gives CASTPRTGGQPQHF.

V gene TRBV9 combines with J gene TRBJ1-1, with 10 positions matching TRBD1. Germline CDR1 is SGDLS and CDR2 is YYNGEE. The ends lost 4 bases at V and 11 bases at J; junction bases unmatched: 8. The CDR3 sequence is 13 residues long. The DNA for the CDR3 is TGTGCCAGCAGCCCAGGGACAGGGGATTGGGCTTTCTTT. Translation gives CASSPGTGDWAFF. Based on the CDR3 plus reference TRBV9 and TRBJ1-1, the full variable domain is DSGVTQTPKHLITATGQRVTLRCSPRSGDLSVYWYQQSLDQGLQFLIQYYNGEERAKGNILERFSAQQFPDLHSELNLSSLELGDSALYFCASSPGTGDWAFFGQGTRLTVV.

The chain couples TRBV5-4 to TRBJ1-6; weak D call: TRBD1 (6 bases). Germline V gene lookup returns CDR1 SGHNT and CDR2 YYREEE (reference sequence). The length of the CDR3 is 15 residues. The V and J ends lost 1 base and 7 bases respectively, with 12 bases between them. CDR3 loop: CASSLIDRRNSPLHF. The CDR3 DNA reads as TGTGCCAGCAGCTTGATTGACAGGAGGAATTCACCCCTCCACTTT.

The J gene is TRBJ2-5, the V gene TRBV10-3, with D perhaps TRBD1 (6 bases). The J call is doubtful: the DNA matches TRBJ2-7 better. CDR3 length: 15 residues. Per germline, CDR1 ENHRY and CDR2 SYGVKD. The CDR3 sequence: CAISDQGHGDYEQYF. The CDR3 region has the DNA TGTGCCATCAGTGACCAGGGACATGGGGACTACGAGCAGTACTTC.

This chain joins TRBV11-2 and TRBJ2-1; tentatively, D is TRBD2 (6 bases). Between the trimmed V and J ends, which lost 5 bases and 5 bases, there was a span of 19 bases. CDR3 length: 16 residues. Germline values: CDR1 SGHAT, CDR2 FQNNGV. Here the CDR3 DNA reads TGTGCCAGCAGCGCAAAAAGGGTGGTAGCGGACAATGAGCAGTTCTTC. Translating gives CASSAKRVVADNEQFF.

This clone was counted once. The chain joins TRBV5-4 to TRBJ2-7; D is perhaps TRBD1 (6 bases). This CDR3 has 14 residues. Germline V lookup: CDR1 SGHNT, CDR2 YYREEE (reference sequence). This CDR3 reads CAFSLRGRGYEQYF. Written as DNA, the CDR3 is TGTGCGTTCTCCCTGCGCGGCAGGGGCTACGAGCAGTACTTC.

V gene TRBV6-5 combines with J gene TRBJ1-6, with D possibly being TRBD1 (6 bases). Germline V lookup: CDR1 MNHEY, CDR2 SVGAGI. This CDR3 has 16 residues. The V and J ends lost 0 bases and 4 bases respectively, with 10 bases between them. The DNA of the CDR3 is TGTGCCAGCAGTTACTCGTGGCAGGGGTATAATTCACCCCTCCACTTT. Translation: CASSYSWQGYNSPLHF.